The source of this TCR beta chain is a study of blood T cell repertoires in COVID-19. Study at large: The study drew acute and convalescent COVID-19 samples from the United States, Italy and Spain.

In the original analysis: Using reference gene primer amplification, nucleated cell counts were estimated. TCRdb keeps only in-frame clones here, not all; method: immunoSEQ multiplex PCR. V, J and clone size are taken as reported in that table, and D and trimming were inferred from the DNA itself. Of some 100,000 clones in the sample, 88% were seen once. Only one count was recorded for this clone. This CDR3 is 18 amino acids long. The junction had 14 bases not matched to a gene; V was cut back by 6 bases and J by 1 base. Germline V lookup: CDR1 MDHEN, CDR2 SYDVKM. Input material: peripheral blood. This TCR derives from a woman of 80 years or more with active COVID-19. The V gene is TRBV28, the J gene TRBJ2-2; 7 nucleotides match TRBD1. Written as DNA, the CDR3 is TGTGCCAGCAGGCGACAGGGTAGGGTGTTGTTGAACACCGGGGAGCTGTTTTTT. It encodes CASRRQGRVLLNTGELFF.